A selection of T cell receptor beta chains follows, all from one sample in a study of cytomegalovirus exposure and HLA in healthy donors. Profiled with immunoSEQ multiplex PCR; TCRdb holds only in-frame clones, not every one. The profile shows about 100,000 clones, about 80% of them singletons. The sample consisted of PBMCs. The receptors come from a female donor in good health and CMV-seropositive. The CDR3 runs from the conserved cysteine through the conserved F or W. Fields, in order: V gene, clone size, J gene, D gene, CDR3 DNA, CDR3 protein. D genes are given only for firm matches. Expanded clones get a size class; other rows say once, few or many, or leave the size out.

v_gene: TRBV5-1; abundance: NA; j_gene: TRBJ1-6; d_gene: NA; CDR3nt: TGCGCCAGCAGCTTGGCGCCAGGGATGGGAAATTCACCCCTCCACTTT; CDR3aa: CASSLAPGMGNSPLHF
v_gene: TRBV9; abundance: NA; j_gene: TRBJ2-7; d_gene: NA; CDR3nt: TGTGCCAGCAGCGTAGCCGCGGCGGGATCTCCCTACGAGCAGTACTTC; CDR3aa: CASSVAAAGSPYEQYF
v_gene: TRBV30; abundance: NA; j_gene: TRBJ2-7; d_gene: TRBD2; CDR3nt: TGTGCCTGGAGGAGACTAGCGGGGCTTTACGAGCAGTACTTC; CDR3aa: CAWRRLAGLYEQYF
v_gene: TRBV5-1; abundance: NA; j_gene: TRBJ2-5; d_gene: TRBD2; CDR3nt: TGCGCCAGCAGCTTGTCGTCGGGCGGGGGAGGTCTGGAGACCCAGTACTTC; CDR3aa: CASSLSSGGGGLETQYF
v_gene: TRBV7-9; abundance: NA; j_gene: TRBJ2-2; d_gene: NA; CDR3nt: TGTGCCAGCAGCTTCTCTTTGAACACCGGGGAGCTGTTTTTT; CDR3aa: CASSFSLNTGELFF
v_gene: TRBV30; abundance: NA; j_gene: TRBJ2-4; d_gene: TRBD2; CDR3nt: TGTGCCTGGACCTCGGGGGGGCTGGACAGTCAGTACTTC; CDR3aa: CAWTSGGLDSQYF
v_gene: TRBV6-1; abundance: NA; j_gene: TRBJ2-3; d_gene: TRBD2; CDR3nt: TGTGCCAGCAGGGCCGGAGCGGGAGGGGGGGATACGCAGTATTTT; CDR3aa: CASRAGAGGGDTQYF
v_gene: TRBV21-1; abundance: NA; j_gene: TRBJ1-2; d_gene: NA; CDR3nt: TGTGCCAGCATTCAGGGGTATGGCTACACCTTC; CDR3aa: CASIQGYGYTF
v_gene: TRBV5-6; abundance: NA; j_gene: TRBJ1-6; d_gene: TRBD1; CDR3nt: TGTGCCAGCAGCTTGGGACAGGGCAGGCCACCCCTCCACTTT; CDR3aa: CASSLGQGRPPLHF
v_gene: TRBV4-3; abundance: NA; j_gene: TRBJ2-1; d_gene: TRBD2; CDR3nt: TGCGCCAGCAGCCAAGGGACTAGCGGGAGAAGTTACAATGAGCAGTTCTTC; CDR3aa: CASSQGTSGRSYNEQFF
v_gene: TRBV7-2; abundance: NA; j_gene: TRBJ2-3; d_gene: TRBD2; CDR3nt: TGTGCCAGCACCTTAAGGCGGGGGGGAGCCGATACGCAGTATTTT; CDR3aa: CASTLRRGGADTQYF
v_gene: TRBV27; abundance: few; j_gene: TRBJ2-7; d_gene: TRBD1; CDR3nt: TGTGCCAGCCGGAGACCGGGACAGGGACACGAGCAGTACTTC; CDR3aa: CASRRPGQGHEQYF
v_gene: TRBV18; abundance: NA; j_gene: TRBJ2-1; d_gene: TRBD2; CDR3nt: TGTGCCAGCTCACCACAACCTCCGGGACTAGGGAATGAGCAGTTCTTC; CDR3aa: CASSPQPPGLGNEQFF
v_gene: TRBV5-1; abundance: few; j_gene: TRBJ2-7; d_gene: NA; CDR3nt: TGCGCCAGCAGCTTGCTGTGGGCCGAGGAGCAGTACTTC; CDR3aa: CASSLLWAEEQYF
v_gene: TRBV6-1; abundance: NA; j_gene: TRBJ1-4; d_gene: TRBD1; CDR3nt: TGTGCCAGCAGGTCTACAGGGGGAGCTAATGAAAAACTGTTTTTT; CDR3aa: CASRSTGGANEKLFF
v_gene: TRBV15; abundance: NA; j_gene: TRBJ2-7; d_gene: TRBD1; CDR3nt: TGTGCCACCAGCAGAGATGGGCCAGGGGGCGGTTACGAGCAGTACTTC; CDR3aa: CATSRDGPGGGYEQYF
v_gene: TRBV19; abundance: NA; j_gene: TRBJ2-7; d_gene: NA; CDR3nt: TGTGCCAGTAATACTGGAGCTAGCTCCTACGAGCAGTACTTC; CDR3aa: CASNTGASSYEQYF
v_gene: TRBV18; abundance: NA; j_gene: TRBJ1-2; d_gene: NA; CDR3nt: TGTGCCAGCTCACCACCGGCTGGGGGCTATAACTATGGCTACACCTTC; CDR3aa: CASSPPAGGYNYGYTF
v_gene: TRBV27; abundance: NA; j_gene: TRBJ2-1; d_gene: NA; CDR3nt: TGTGCCAGCAGTTCGGTAGGACAAGGATCCCTCAATGAGCAGTTCTTC; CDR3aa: CASSSVGQGSLNEQFF
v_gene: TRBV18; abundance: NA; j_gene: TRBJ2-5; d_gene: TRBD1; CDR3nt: TGTGCCAGCTCACCCGGACAGGGCTTAGAGACCCAGTACTTC; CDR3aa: CASSPGQGLETQYF
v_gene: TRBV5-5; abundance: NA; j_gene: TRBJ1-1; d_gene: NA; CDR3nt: TGTGCCAGCAGCCCTACCTGGGCCCGGGGGGCTGAAGCTTTCTTT; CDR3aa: CASSPTWARGAEAFF
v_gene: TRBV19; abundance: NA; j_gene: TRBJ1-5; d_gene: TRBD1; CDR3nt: TGTGCCAGTAGGGGGCAGGGGGATCAGCCCCAGCATTTT; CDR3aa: CASRGQGDQPQHF
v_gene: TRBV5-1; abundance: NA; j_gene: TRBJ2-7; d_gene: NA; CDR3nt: TGCGCCAGCAGCTTGGCTGGAGGGGGCAATAGGGAGCAGTACTTC; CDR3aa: CASSLAGGGNREQYF
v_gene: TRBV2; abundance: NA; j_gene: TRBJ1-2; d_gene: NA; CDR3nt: TGTGCCAGCACCCGGGGGGGGAACAACTATGGCTACACCTTC; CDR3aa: CASTRGGNNYGYTF
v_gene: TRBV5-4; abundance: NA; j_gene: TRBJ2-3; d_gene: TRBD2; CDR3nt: TGTGCCAGCAGCCGCACTAGCGGGGGGCCGGGGACAGATACGCAGTATTTT; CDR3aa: CASSRTSGGPGTDTQYF
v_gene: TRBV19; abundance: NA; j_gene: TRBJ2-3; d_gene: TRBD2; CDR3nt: TGTGCCAGTAGTCCGCGGGGGACGCCCTATACGCAGTATTTT; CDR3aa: CASSPRGTPYTQYF
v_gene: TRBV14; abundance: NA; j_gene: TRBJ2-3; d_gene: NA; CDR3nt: TGTGCCAGCAGCCATCGTAGCACAGATACGCAGTATTTT; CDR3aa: CASSHRSTDTQYF
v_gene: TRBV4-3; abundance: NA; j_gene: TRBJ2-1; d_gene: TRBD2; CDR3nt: TGCGCCAGCAGTCACCACCTCCGGGGACTAGCGGGGGGCGGTGAGCAGTTCTTC; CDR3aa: CASSHHLRGLAGGGEQFF
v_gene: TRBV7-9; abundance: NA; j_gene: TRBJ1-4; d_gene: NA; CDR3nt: TGTGCCAGCAGCTTAGCGGACATCCTGTTTTTT; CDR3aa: CASSLADILFF
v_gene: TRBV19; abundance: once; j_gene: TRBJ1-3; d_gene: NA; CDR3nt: TGTGCCAGTACCCAGACAGGACCATCTGGAAACACCATATATTTT; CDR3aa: CASTQTGPSGNTIYF
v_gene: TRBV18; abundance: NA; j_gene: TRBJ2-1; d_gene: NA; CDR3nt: TGTGCCAGCTCTGCAGACAATGAGCAGTTCTTC; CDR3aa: CASSADNEQFF
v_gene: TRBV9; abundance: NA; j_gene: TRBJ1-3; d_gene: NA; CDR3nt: TGTGCCAGCAGCGTTCGGGGTTCGGAAAACACCATATATTTT; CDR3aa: CASSVRGSENTIYF
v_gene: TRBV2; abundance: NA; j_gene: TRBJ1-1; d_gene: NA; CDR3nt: TGTGCCAGCAGTGTGGGGGCGGGAGCTTTCTTT; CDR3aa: CASSVGAGAFF
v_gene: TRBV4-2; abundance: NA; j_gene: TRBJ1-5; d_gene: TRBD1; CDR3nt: TGTGCCAGCAGCCAATCCGGGACAGGGGTTGGACAGCCCCAGCATTTT; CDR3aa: CASSQSGTGVGQPQHF
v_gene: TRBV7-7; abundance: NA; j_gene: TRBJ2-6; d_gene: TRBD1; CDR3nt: TGTGCCAGCAGCGCTTCAGCTGGGACAGCTGGGGCCAACGGCCTGACTTTC; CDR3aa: CASSASAGTAGANGLTF
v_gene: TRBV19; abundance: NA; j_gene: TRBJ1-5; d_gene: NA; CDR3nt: TGTGCCAGTAGTAAGGGGAGGGGCGCGGGCAATCAGCCCCAGCATTTT; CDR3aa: CASSKGRGAGNQPQHF
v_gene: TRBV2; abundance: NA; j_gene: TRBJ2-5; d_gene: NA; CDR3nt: TGTGCCAGCATTCGGCGCGGGGTGGCCCAAGAGACCCAGTACTTC; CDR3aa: CASIRRGVAQETQYF
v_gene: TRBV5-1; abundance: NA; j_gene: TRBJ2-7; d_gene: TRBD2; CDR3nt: TGCGCCAGCAGCTTGGCCGAGCGGGAGCGGTACGAGCAGTACTTC; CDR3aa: CASSLAERERYEQYF
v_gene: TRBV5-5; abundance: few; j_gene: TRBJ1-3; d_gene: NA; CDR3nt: TGTGCCAGCAGCGCGGCAGGGATCTCTGGAAACACCATATATTTT; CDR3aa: CASSAAGISGNTIYF
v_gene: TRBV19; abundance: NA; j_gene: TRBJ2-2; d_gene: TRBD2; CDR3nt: TGTGCCAGTATCGCTGTGGGGGGGACCGGGGAGCTGTTTTTT; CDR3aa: CASIAVGGTGELFF
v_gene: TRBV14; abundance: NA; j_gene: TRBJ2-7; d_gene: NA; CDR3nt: TGTGCCAGCAGCCTCGCGACACTCCAGGGCGAGCAGTACTTC; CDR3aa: CASSLATLQGEQYF
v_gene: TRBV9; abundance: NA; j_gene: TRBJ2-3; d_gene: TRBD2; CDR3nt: TGTGCCAGCAGCCGGGGGGATAGCACAGATACGCAGTATTTT; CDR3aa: CASSRGDSTDTQYF
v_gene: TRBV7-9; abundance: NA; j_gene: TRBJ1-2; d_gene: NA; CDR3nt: TGTTCCAGCAGCGCAGGGAACTATGGCTACACCTTC; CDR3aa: CSSSAGNYGYTF
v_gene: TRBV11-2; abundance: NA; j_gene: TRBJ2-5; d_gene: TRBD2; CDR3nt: TGTGCCAGCAGCGGGGGGACTAGCCGACAAGAGACCCAGTACTTC; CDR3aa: CASSGGTSRQETQYF
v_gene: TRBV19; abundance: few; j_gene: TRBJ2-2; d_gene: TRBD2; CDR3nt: TGTGCCAGTAGTATAGGCCTAGCGGGGGACCCTAACACCGGGGAGCTGTTTTTT; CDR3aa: CASSIGLAGDPNTGELFF
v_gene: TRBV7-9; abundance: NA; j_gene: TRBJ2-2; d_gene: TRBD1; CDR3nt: TGTGCCAGCAGAAGGGGACAGGGGAACACCGGGGAGCTGTTTTTT; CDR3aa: CASRRGQGNTGELFF
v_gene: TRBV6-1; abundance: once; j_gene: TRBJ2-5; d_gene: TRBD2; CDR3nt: TGTGCCAGCAGGGGGACTAGCGGGGGTGGGACCCAGTACTTC; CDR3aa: CASRGTSGGGTQYF
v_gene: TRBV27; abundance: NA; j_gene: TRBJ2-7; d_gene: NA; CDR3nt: TGTGCCAGCAGTCCATCAGGGATGGCTCTACGCGAGCAGTACTTC; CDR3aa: CASSPSGMALREQYF
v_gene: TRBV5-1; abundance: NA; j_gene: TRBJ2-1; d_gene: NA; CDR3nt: TGCGCCAGCAGCTTGAAGGCCAGGGGCGGTGAGCAGTTCTTC; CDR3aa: CASSLKARGGEQFF
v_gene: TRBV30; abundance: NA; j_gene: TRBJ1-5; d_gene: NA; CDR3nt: TGTGCCTGGAGTGTATTTTCAGGGGTCAATCAGCCCCAGCATTTT; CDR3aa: CAWSVFSGVNQPQHF
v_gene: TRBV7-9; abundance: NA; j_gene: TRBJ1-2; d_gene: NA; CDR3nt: TGTTCCAGCAGCTTAGGGGGGACTACCTATGGCTACACCTTC; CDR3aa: CSSSLGGTTYGYTF
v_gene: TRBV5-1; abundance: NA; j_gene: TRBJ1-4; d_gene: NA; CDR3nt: TGCGCCAGCAGCACGGCAACTAATGAAAAACTGTTTTTT; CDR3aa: CASSTATNEKLFF
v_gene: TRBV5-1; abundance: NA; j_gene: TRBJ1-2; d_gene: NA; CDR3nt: TGCGCCAGCAGGTCCCAATCTTTACTTAACTATGGCTACACCTTC; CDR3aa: CASRSQSLLNYGYTF
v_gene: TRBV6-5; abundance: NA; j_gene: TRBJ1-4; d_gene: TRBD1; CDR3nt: TGTGCCAGCAGTTACGGGACAGGGAAGAACGAAAAACTGTTTTTT; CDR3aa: CASSYGTGKNEKLFF
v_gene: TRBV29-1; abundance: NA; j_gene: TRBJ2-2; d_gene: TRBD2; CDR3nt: TGCAGCGTTGCCTATAGCGGGAGGGCCGGGACCGGGGAGCTGTTTTTT; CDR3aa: CSVAYSGRAGTGELFF
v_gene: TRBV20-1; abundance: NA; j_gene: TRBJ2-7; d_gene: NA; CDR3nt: TGCAGTGCTAGCGGGAGTAGCGAGCAGTACTTC; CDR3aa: CSASGSSEQYF
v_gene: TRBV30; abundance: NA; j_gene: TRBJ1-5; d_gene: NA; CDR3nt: TGTGCCTGGAGTGAAGTGACAGATAATCAGCCCCAGCATTTT; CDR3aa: CAWSEVTDNQPQHF
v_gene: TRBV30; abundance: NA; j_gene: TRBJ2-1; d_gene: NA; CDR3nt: TGTGCCTGGCACAGGACGAATGAGCAGTTCTTC; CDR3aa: CAWHRTNEQFF
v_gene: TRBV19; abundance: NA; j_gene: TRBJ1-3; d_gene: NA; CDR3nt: TGTGCCAGTAGTATCTCTACCTCAACGGCTGGAAACACCATATATTTT; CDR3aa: CASSISTSTAGNTIYF